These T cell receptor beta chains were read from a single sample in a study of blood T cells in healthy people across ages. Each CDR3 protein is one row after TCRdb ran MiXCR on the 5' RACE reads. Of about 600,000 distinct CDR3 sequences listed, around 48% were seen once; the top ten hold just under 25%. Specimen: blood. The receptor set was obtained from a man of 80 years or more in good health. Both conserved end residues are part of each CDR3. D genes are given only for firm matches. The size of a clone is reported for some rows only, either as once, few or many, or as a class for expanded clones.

TGTGCCAGCAGTGCCCGAGGGGTACAAGAGACCCAGTACTTC,CASSARGVQETQYF,few,TRBV12-3/TRBV12-4,.,TRBJ2-5
TGCAGCGTTGAAGCGGGACAGACCACAGATACGCAGTATTTT,CSVEAGQTTDTQYF,.,TRBV29-1,TRBD1,TRBJ2-3
TGCAGCGTTCCAATAGCGGGAGGCCCGGATGAGCAGTTCTTC,CSVPIAGGPDEQFF,.,TRBV29-1,TRBD2,TRBJ2-1
TGTGCCAGCAGCCCCCGGACTAACAATGAGCAGTACTTC,CASSPRTNNEQYF,.,TRBV9,.,TRBJ2-5
TGTGCCAGCAGCTTACCAGCGGGGGGGCCTGGGGAGCAGTTCTTC,CASSLPAGGPGEQFF,.,TRBV7-2,TRBD2,TRBJ2-1
TGTGCCAGCAGCCTCGACAGGGGGCATGAGCAGTTCTTC,CASSLDRGHEQFF,.,TRBV11-2,TRBD1,TRBJ2-1
TGTGCCACCAGCAGAAGTCCGGAAGAGACCCAGTACTTC,CATSRSPEETQYF,.,TRBV15,.,TRBJ2-5
TGTGCCAGCAGCGAAGACTTATTCCAAGAGACCCAGTACTTC,CASSEDLFQETQYF,.,TRBV7-9,.,TRBJ2-5
TGTGCCAGCAGTTTTGCGGGGAGTGGAGAGACCCAGTACTTC,CASSFAGSGETQYF,once,TRBV12-3/TRBV12-4,.,TRBJ2-5
TGTGCCAGCAGCCCCCCGGAGGGAGGTGGGAAGACCCAGTACTTC,CASSPPEGGGKTQYF,.,TRBV7-2,.,TRBJ2-5
TGCAGTGCCGAACAGGGGTCCTACAATCAGCCCCAGCATTTT,CSAEQGSYNQPQHF,few,TRBV20-1,TRBD1,TRBJ1-5
TGTGCCAGCAGTTACTCGAACAGCTATGGCTACACCTTC,CASSYSNSYGYTF,many,TRBV6-5,.,TRBJ1-2
TGCAGCGTTGCGCACAGGGATGCAGATACGCAGTATTTT,CSVAHRDADTQYF,.,TRBV29-1,.,TRBJ2-3
TGCGCCAACAGCTTGGGAGGGGCCCAAGAGACCCAGTACTTC,CANSLGGAQETQYF,.,TRBV5-1,TRBD2,TRBJ2-5
TGTGCCAGCAGCCAAGACGCCAGGGGTAGCTCACCCCTCCACTTT,CASSQDARGSSPLHF,.,TRBV4-2,.,TRBJ1-6
TGCAGTGCTAGAGCGCCAGGGACTAGTCGGGAGACCCAGTACTTC,CSARAPGTSRETQYF,few,TRBV20-1,TRBD2,TRBJ2-5
TGTGCCAGCAGTTACTCGATGTTGGCAGGGGTCCGCTCTGGGGCCAACGTCCTGACTTTC,CASSYSMLAGVRSGANVLTF,many,TRBV6-5,.,TRBJ2-6
TGCAGCGACCGACAGGGGGGAGAGGGGACCCAGTACTTC,CSDRQGGEGTQYF,.,TRBV29-1,TRBD1,TRBJ2-5
TGTGCCAGCAGTTACCGGGGGGCTAACGGGGAGCTGTTTTTT,CASSYRGANGELFF,many,TRBV6-5,.,TRBJ2-2
TGCAGTGCTCCGGACAGGTTGAACACCGGGGAGCTGTTTTTT,CSAPDRLNTGELFF,.,TRBV20-1,TRBD1,TRBJ2-2
TGCAGCGTTGCTAGGCTAGCGGGAATCGATGAGCAGTTCTTC,CSVARLAGIDEQFF,few,TRBV29-1,TRBD2,TRBJ2-1
TGTGCCAGTCGGGACAGGGATAACAATGAGCAGTTCTTC,CASRDRDNNEQFF,.,TRBV6-1,TRBD1,TRBJ2-1
TGTGCCAGCGGAAGACAGGGGGAAGGCGAGCAGTACTTC,CASGRQGEGEQYF,many,TRBV6-6,TRBD1,TRBJ2-7
TGTGCCAGCAGCTTACCGGGACTAGCGGCCTCCTACGAGCAGTACTTC,CASSLPGLAASYEQYF,few,TRBV7-8,TRBD2,TRBJ2-7
TGCAGCGTTGAAGATCTACTGATCACAGATACGCAGTATTTT,CSVEDLLITDTQYF,.,TRBV29-1,.,TRBJ2-3
TGCGCCAGCAGCCCCCTGACTCAGGGAAACGAGCAGTACTTC,CASSPLTQGNEQYF,.,TRBV5-1,.,TRBJ2-7
TGTGCCAGCATTTTAGGGACAGGGAACGAGCAGTACTTC,CASILGTGNEQYF,.,TRBV7-3,TRBD1,TRBJ2-7
TGTGCCAGCAGCGTAGGAACAGGCCCTGGGGAGACCCAGTACTTC,CASSVGTGPGETQYF,once,TRBV9,.,TRBJ2-5
TGTGCCAGCAGCCAAGACAGGGATTCCTACGAGCAGTACTTC,CASSQDRDSYEQYF,.,TRBV11-2,TRBD1,TRBJ2-7
TGTGCCAGCAGTGACAGGGGTATAAACATTCAGTACTTC,CASSDRGINIQYF,.,TRBV7-9,TRBD1,TRBJ2-4
TGCGCCAGCAGCCAAGAAAGGACAGCCGAGCAGTACTTC,CASSQERTAEQYF,few,TRBV4-3,.,TRBJ2-7
TGCGCCAGCAGCCTCGGCAGGGGATTACGCACAGATACGCAGTATTTT,CASSLGRGLRTDTQYF,few,TRBV4-3,.,TRBJ2-3
TGTGCCAGCAGTTCCCGGACAGGACCTGCCTACGAGCAGTACTTC,CASSSRTGPAYEQYF,.,TRBV12-3/TRBV12-4,TRBD1,TRBJ2-7
TGCAGCGTTTTAACTAGGTCTCTCGTTGAGCAGTACTTC,CSVLTRSLVEQYF,few,TRBV29-1,.,TRBJ2-5
TGTGCCAGCAGCCTTGGAGGAGGGGGCAACGAGCAGTACTTC,CASSLGGGGNEQYF,few,TRBV3-1,.,TRBJ2-7
TGTGCCAGCAGCCAAACACGGACGGAAGCTTTCTTT,CASSQTRTEAFF,.,TRBV7-2,.,TRBJ1-1
TGCGCCAGCAGCTTCGGACTGAATGAAAAACTGTTTTTT,CASSFGLNEKLFF,few,TRBV5-1,.,TRBJ1-4
TGTGCCAGCAGCCTTGGAGGGGGCCTGGGTGAGCAGTTCTTC,CASSLGGGLGEQFF,.,TRBV3-1,.,TRBJ2-1
TGTGCCAGCAGCCCTCGGGACAGGGGCTCACCCCTCCACTTT,CASSPRDRGSPLHF,.,TRBV3-1,TRBD1,TRBJ1-6
TGTGCCAGCAGCTCCCCCGGAGGGACTAGCGGGGGCTTGAGGGCAAACAATGAGCAGTTCTTC,CASSSPGGTSGGLRANNEQFF,.,TRBV11-2,TRBD2,TRBJ2-1
TGTGCCAGCAGCTTAGCCTCGCCAGCGGGGCGGGATGAGCAGTTCTTC,CASSLASPAGRDEQFF,once,TRBV7-2,TRBD2,TRBJ2-1